The 23 T cell receptor beta chains in this list originate from one sample, sequenced in a study of cytomegalovirus exposure and HLA in healthy donors. PCR employed 60 Vbeta and 13 Jbeta primers. The assay was immunoSEQ multiplex PCR, and TCRdb's table has in-frame clones only and misses some. This sample carries 200,000 to 250,000 clones, about 85% of them seen once, and the ten largest clones take 1% to 1.5%. Input material: PBMCs. The receptors shown here come from a human donor in good health.

The V and J genes are TRBV9 and TRBJ2-7, with TRBD2 matching over 9 bases. The J segment lost 6 bases and the V segment lost 7 bases, leaving 11 bases of the junction unmatched. CDR3 length: 14 amino acids. Germline loops: CDR1 SGDLS, CDR2 YYNGEE. DNA of the CDR3: TGTGCCAGCTCCAAGAGGCGGGAGGGCCCCGAGCAGTACTTC. This codes for CASSKRREGPEQYF. Looking up the rest from reference TRBV9 and TRBJ2-7 gives the full variable domain: DSGVTQTPKHLITATGQRVTLRCSPRSGDLSVYWYQQSLDQGLQFLIQYYNGEERAKGNILERFSAQQFPDLHSELNLSSLELGDSALYFCASSKRREGPEQYFGPGTRLTVT.

A few counts support this clone. The chain links TRBV5-1 to TRBJ2-2; 13 positions match TRBD2. The CDR3 is made up of 17 amino acids. CDR1 SGHRS and CDR2 YFSETQ come from the germline V gene. The V segment lost 1 base and the J segment 4 bases; nucleotides outside the gene matches: 4. The CDR3 DNA sequence: TGCGCCAGCAGCTTGACTAGCGGGAGGGAGGGCACCGGGGAGCTGTTTTTT. This encodes CASSLTSGREGTGELFF.

This clone was seen just once. The rearrangement uses TRBV7-9 and TRBJ2-5, with 11 positions matching TRBD1. Germline loops: CDR1 SEHNR, CDR2 FQNEAQ (reference sequence). Germline trimming cut 9 bases from V and 4 bases from J; bases unmatched to any gene: 7. The CDR3 sequence is 14 residues long. The CDR3 DNA reads as TGTGCCAGTACCAGGACAGGGGGCGTAGAGACCCAGTACTTC. Translated, it gives CASTRTGGVETQYF.

This clone showed up just once. The V gene is TRBV27, the J gene TRBJ1-5; perhaps TRBD1 as D (5 bases). With 5 bases removed from V and 2 bases from J, the gap between germline ends came to 13 bases. The CDR3 spans 15 residues. The germline V gene encodes CDR1 MNHEY and CDR2 SMNVEV (reference sequence). The CDR3 region is CASSPQWGGNQPQHF. The CDR3 DNA is TGTGCCAGCAGTCCTCAGTGGGGCGGCAATCAGCCCCAGCATTTT.

The chain carries TRBV19 and TRBJ2-6; D may be TRBD1 (5 bases). The CDR3 is 17 residues long. Deletions cut 1 base from V and 2 bases from J, with 12 bases between. Per germline, CDR1 LNHDA and CDR2 SQIVND (reference sequence). The CDR3 reads CASSIGRGAPGANVLTF. Written as DNA, the CDR3 is TGTGCCAGTAGTATAGGTAGGGGTGCTCCTGGGGCCAACGTCCTGACTTTC. The full variable domain, in which reference TRBV19 and TRBJ2-6 provide the parts outside the CDR3, is DGGITQSPKYLFRKEGQNVTLSCEQNLNHDAMYWYRQDPGQGLRLIYYSQIVNDFQKGDIAEGYSVSREKKESFPLTVTSAQKNPTAFYLCASSIGRGAPGANVLTFGAGSRLTVL.

J is TRBJ2-1 and V is TRBV29-1; TRBD2 aligns across 12 bases. The CDR3 totals 15 residues. Trimming at V came to 5 bases and at J to 9 bases, leaving 11 bases not matched to a gene. CDR1 is SQVTM, CDR2 ANQGSEA, per germline. CDR3 protein: CSVPLPGLAGVEQFF. CDR3 DNA sequence: TGCAGCGTTCCACTACCGGGACTAGCGGGTGTTGAGCAGTTCTTC.

The chain links TRBV15 to TRBJ2-6, with 11 nucleotides matching TRBD2. From germline, CDR1 is LNHNV and CDR2 YYDKDF (reference sequence). The CDR3 has 19 residues. Losses at the gene ends were 5 bases for V and 1 base for J; bases not matched to a gene: 10. CDR3 amino acids: CATSRTTSGGTSGANVLTF. The CDR3 DNA follows: TGTGCCACCAGCCGTACTACTAGCGGGGGCACGTCTGGGGCCAACGTCCTGACTTTC.

V and J are TRBV6-6 and TRBJ1-3; 7 bases fit TRBD1. Germline loops: CDR1 MNHNY, CDR2 SVGAGI (reference sequence). This CDR3 spans 15 amino acids. V lost 3 bases and J lost 7; bases outside the gene matches: 9. The CDR3 reads CASSYPGTAINTIYF. The DNA for the CDR3 is TGTGCCAGCAGTTATCCCGGGACAGCGATCAACACCATATATTTT.

The gene calls are TRBV28 and TRBJ2-3; TRBD2 agrees at 9 bases. V was clipped by 8 bases and J by 1 base; unmatched bases: 16. Germline-derived CDR1 and CDR2 are MDHEN and SYDVKM. The CDR3 is made up of 18 amino acids. CDR3 nucleotides: TGTGCCAGCGAAGCCACATGGGTTCTAGCGGGGCGCACAGATACGCAGTATTTT. Protein: CASEATWVLAGRTDTQYF.

This clone was observed once. The rearrangement uses TRBV28 and TRBJ2-7; weak D call: TRBD2 (5 bases). V was clipped by 4 bases and J by 5 bases, with 15 bases between them. The length of the CDR3 is 14 residues. Germline CDR1 MDHEN, CDR2 SYDVKM. CDR3 bases: TGTGCCAGCAGTTCCACACTAGTTGTGGACGAGCAGTACTTC. Protein product: CASSSTLVVDEQYF.

This rearrangement joins TRBV15 to TRBJ2-7; 7 positions agree with TRBD1. The CDR3 sequence is 14 residues long. Germline V CDR1 and CDR2: LNHNV, YYDKDF (reference sequence). The V and J ends lost 5 bases and 5 bases, in that order; junction bases with no gene match: 9. CDR3 sequence: CATSPGNRGHEQYF. CDR3 sequence (DNA): TGTGCCACCAGCCCAGGCAACAGGGGCCACGAGCAGTACTTC.

The rearrangement links TRBV28 to TRBJ2-7; 13 bases are a match to TRBD2. The CDR3 runs 14 residues. Germline CDR1 reads MDHEN; CDR2 reads SYDVKM. Trimming took 6 bases from V and 6 from J; bases not matched to a gene: 5. CDR3 bases: TGTGCCAGCAGGAAGGGACTAGCGGGAAGCGAGCAGTACTTC. Translation: CASRKGLAGSEQYF.

The chain combines TRBV18 with TRBJ2-7, with TRBD1 as a possible D gene (5 bases). Per the germline V gene, CDR1 is KGHSH and CDR2 is LQKENI. Trimming left V 3 bases short and J 6 bases short, with 9 bases between. The CDR3 extends over 12 amino acids. CDR3 sequence: CASSPAGLEQYF. The CDR3 DNA follows: TGTGCCAGCTCACCGGCAGGGCTCGAGCAGTACTTC.

The CDR3 loop reads CASSSTSGRANEQFF. The CDR3 DNA reads as TGCGCCAGCAGCTCCACTAGCGGGAGGGCCAATGAGCAGTTCTTC. This chain joins TRBV5-1 and TRBJ2-1, with TRBD2 matching 13 bases. V lost 3 bases and J lost 6; bases outside the gene matches: 3. CDR1 SGHRS and CDR2 YFSETQ come from the germline V gene. CDR3 length: 15 residues.

The chain carries TRBV28 and TRBJ2-7, with 7 positions matching TRBD1. The ends lost 6 bases at V and 3 bases at J; junction bases unmatched: 11. Germline lookup yields CDR1 MDHEN and CDR2 SYDVKM. The CDR3 extends over 15 amino acids. The DNA of the CDR3 is TGTGCCAGCAGCCCCTGGGACAGAAGGCGCTACGAGCAGTACTTC. This encodes CASSPWDRRRYEQYF.

This clone was observed a handful of times. The chain employs TRBV4-3 and TRBJ1-2; 9 bases match TRBD1. After removal of 4 bases from V and 1 base from J, the junction contained 7 bases not matched to a gene. There are 16 residues in the CDR3. CDR1 LGHNA and CDR2 YSLEER come from the germline V gene. CDR3 protein: CASSPGLGQGNYGYTF. In DNA form, the CDR3 reads TGCGCCAGCAGCCCCGGTTTGGGACAGGGTAACTATGGCTACACCTTC.

This clone was picked up a small number of times. V and J are TRBV27 and TRBJ1-1, with 8 bases fitting TRBD1. V shed 0 bases and J 1 base; nucleotides not matched to a gene: 1. The CDR3 sequence is 15 residues long. The germline V gene has CDR1 MNHEY and CDR2 SMNVEV (reference sequence). CDR3 DNA sequence: TGTGCCAGCAGTTTATCGGGGACAGGGAACACTGAAGCTTTCTTT. This codes for CASSLSGTGNTEAFF.

The rearrangement uses TRBV11-1 and TRBJ2-1, with TRBD2 as a possible D gene (5 bases). The V end lost 3 bases, the J end lost 0 bases, and 9 bases lay between the germline ends. The CDR3 is 15 amino acids. Per germline, CDR1 SGHAT and CDR2 FQDESV (reference sequence). The CDR3 loop is CASSFQAASYNEQFF. For the CDR3, the DNA is TGTGCCAGCAGCTTTCAAGCGGCCTCCTACAATGAGCAGTTCTTC. The full variable domain, rest sourced from reference TRBV11-1 and TRBJ2-1, is EAEVAQSPRYKITEKSQAVAFWCDPISGHATLYWYRQILGQGPELLVQFQDESVVDDSQLPKDRFSAERLKGVDSTLKIQPAELGDSAMYLCASSFQAASYNEQFFGPGTRLTVL.

This clone was observed once. The V gene is TRBV4-2, the J gene TRBJ2-7; 7 bases map to TRBD1. J lost 2 bases, V lost 5 bases, and 6 bases had no gene match. The CDR3 totals 14 residues. Looked up from germline, CDR1 is LGHNA and CDR2 is YNFKEQ. CDR3 residues: CASSARDSTYEQYF. Written as DNA, the CDR3 is TGTGCCAGCAGCGCAAGGGACAGTACCTACGAGCAGTACTTC.

The chain recombines TRBV18 with TRBJ2-7, with D perhaps matching TRBD1 (5 bases). The CDR3 contains 14 residues. The germline V gene encodes CDR1 KGHSH and CDR2 LQKENI. Trimming stripped 6 bases from V and 4 bases from J, with 16 bases between. The CDR3 region has the DNA TGTGCCAGCTCCCCTCCAGGGAATTGGTACGAGCAGTACTTC. Translated: CASSPPGNWYEQYF.

This clone has more than one count but fewer than ten. The chain is built from TRBV6-5 and TRBJ2-2; D ambiguous. Germline-derived CDR1 and CDR2 are MNHEY and SVGAGI. Trimming removed 6 bases from V and 6 bases from J, with 8 bases in between. This CDR3 is 12 amino acids long. CDR3 region: CASSHKPGELFF. The DNA for the CDR3 is TGTGCCAGCAGCCACAAACCCGGGGAGCTGTTTTTT.

The gene calls are TRBV4-2 and TRBJ2-7, with 7 bases aligning to TRBD1. The germline CDR1 and CDR2 sequences are LGHNA and YNFKEQ. The CDR3 contains 12 residues. J lost 6 bases, V lost 5 bases, and 4 bases had no gene match. Written as DNA, the CDR3 is TGTGCCAGCAGCGCAACAGGGGCCGAGCAGTACTTC. Protein: CASSATGAEQYF.

This clone showed up just a few times. The junction and the germline gene differ at one end; a read error may be behind it. The chain combines TRBV7-9 with TRBJ1-2; no definite D call. The CDR3 has 14 amino acids. Germline-derived CDR1 and CDR2 are SEHNR and FQNEAQ (reference sequence). CDR3 in DNA: TGTTCCAGCACCACCAGTCCTTCTAACTATGGCTACACCTTC. This codes for CSSTTSPSNYGYTF.